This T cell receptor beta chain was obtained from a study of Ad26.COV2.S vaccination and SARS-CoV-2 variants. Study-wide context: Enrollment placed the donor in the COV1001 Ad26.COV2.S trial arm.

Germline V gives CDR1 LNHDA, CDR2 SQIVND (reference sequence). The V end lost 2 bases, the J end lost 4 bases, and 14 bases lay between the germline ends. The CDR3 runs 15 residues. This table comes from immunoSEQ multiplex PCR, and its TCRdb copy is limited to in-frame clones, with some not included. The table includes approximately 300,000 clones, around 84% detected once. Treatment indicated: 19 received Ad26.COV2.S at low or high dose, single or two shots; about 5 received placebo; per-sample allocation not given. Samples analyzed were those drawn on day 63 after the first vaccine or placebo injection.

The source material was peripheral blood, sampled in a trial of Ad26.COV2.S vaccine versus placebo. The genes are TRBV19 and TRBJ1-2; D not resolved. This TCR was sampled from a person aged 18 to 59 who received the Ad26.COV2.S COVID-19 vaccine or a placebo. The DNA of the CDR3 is TGTGCCAGTAGTATATCATCTTCCACCCGCTATGGCTACACCTTC. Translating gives CASSISSSTRYGYTF. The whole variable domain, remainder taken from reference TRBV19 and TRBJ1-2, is DGGITQSPKYLFRKEGQNVTLSCEQNLNHDAMYWYRQDPGQGLRLIYYSQIVNDFQKGDIAEGYSVSREKKESFPLTVTSAQKNPTAFYLCASSISSSTRYGYTFGSGTRLTVV.